The rows below give T cell receptor beta chains drawn from one sample of a study of T cell responses to AZD1222 COVID-19 vaccine. Only in-frame clones appear in the TCRdb table, and some are missing; sequencing was by immunoSEQ multiplex PCR. Of approximately 60,000 clones detected, 76% appear once; the ten largest clones hold 11% to 15%. The sample consisted of peripheral blood, taken on day 0 of AZD1222 vaccination. Receptors were obtained from an adult in good health. Each CDR3 is given with its conserved first and last residue. D genes are given only for firm matches. Size tells how often a clone was seen (once, few, many) or the class of an expanded clone, and some rows leave it out.

TRBJ1-1	.	TRBV6-5	few	TGTGCCAGCCGGGGCACTGAAGCTTTCTTT	CASRGTEAFF
TRBJ2-7	TRBD2	TRBV5-4	.	TGTGCCAGCAGCTTGGCGGAAAAGCGGGACTCCTACGAGCAGTACTTC	CASSLAEKRDSYEQYF
TRBJ2-2	.	TRBV5-6	few	TGTGCCAGCAGCTTGGTTGGGAGGCCCGGGGAGCTGTTTTTT	CASSLVGRPGELFF
TRBJ1-5	.	TRBV2	.	TGTGCCAGCAGTGAAGCGTTCCGGGGACTCAATCAGCCCCAGCATTTT	CASSEAFRGLNQPQHF
TRBJ1-1	.	TRBV7-2	once	TGTGCCAGCAGCTTACGAACGGGGGGAGCTTTCTTT	CASSLRTGGAFF
TRBJ1-1	.	TRBV4-3	.	TGCGCCAGCAGCCAAGGGATGGGAATGAACACTGAAGCTTTCTTT	CASSQGMGMNTEAFF
TRBJ1-1	.	TRBV6-2/TRBV6-3	.	TGTGCCAGCAGTGATCCAGGTGGGGTAGGGGCTTTCTTT	CASSDPGGVGAFF
TRBJ2-2	.	TRBV19	.	TGTGCCAGTAGTCCGGGAGAGGGGCGGGCCGGGGAGCTGTTTTTT	CASSPGEGRAGELFF
TRBJ1-6	.	TRBV10-3	.	TGTGCCATCAGTCAGGTGGGGTATAATAATTCACCCCTCCACTTT	CAISQVGYNNSPLHF
TRBJ1-5	.	TRBV5-6	.	TGTGCCAGCAGCTTCTCCGGTTATCAGCCCCAGCATTTT	CASSFSGYQPQHF
TRBJ1-6	TRBD1	TRBV5-5	.	TGTGCCAGCAGCTTGGCCCCCGGGACAGGTAATTCACCCCTCCACTTT	CASSLAPGTGNSPLHF
TRBJ1-3	TRBD1	TRBV3-1/TRBV3-2	.	TGTGCCAGCAGCCGGGGACAGGGGCTCATGGGCTCTGGAAACACCATATATTTT	CASSRGQGLMGSGNTIYF
TRBJ2-1	.	TRBV14	.	TGTGCCAGCAGCCCGGTCCCGGATGGGCCCTACAATGAGCAGTTCTTC	CASSPVPDGPYNEQFF
TRBJ1-2	TRBD1	TRBV4-2	.	TGTGCCAGCAGCCAAGAGGGGGGGACAGGTGCTAACTATGGCTACACCTTC	CASSQEGGTGANYGYTF
TRBJ1-5	.	TRBV7-2	.	TGTGCCAGCAGCTTAGCCTCGACAGGAGATCAGCCCCAGCATTTT	CASSLASTGDQPQHF
TRBJ1-3	.	TRBV25-1	few	TGTGCCAGCAGTGAATTGGGAAACACCATATATTTT	CASSELGNTIYF
TRBJ1-6	TRBD1	TRBV28	.	TGTGCCAGCGGACAGGAAAGCTCCTATAATTCACCCCTCCACTTT	CASGQESSYNSPLHF
TRBJ2-3	.	TRBV9	.	TGTGCCAGCAGTGGGAGGGGGGCAGGAACAGATACGCAGTATTTT	CASSGRGAGTDTQYF
TRBJ2-1	.	TRBV2	.	TGTGCCAGCAGTGAAGGGGTAGAATCCTACAATGAGCAGTTCTTC	CASSEGVESYNEQFF
TRBJ2-1	.	TRBV5-4	few	TGTGCCAGCAGCTACGTCGACAATGAGCAGTTCTTC	CASSYVDNEQFF
TRBJ1-2	.	TRBV5-4	.	TGTGCCAGCAGCACCGCAGGGGTTCTTGGCTACACCTTC	CASSTAGVLGYTF
TRBJ1-1	TRBD1	TRBV28	.	TGTGCCAGCAGGGTACAGGGGGACACTGAAGCTTTCTTT	CASRVQGDTEAFF
TRBJ2-5	.	TRBV11-2	.	TGTGCCAGCAGCGCGACGGGGGAGGAGACCCAGTACTTC	CASSATGEETQYF
TRBJ2-7	TRBD1	TRBV6-6	.	TGTGCCAGCAGTTACGCCACCGGGACAGGTTCTTGGGAGCAGTACTTC	CASSYATGTGSWEQYF
TRBJ1-2	.	TRBV4-3	.	TGCGCCAGCAGCCCCCACCGGGGGGGGGCGCTTGGCTACACCTTC	CASSPHRGGALGYTF
TRBJ1-1	TRBD1	TRBV9	.	TGTGCCAGCAGCTCAGGGGGCAGGGGTGCAACTGAAGCTTTCTTT	CASSSGGRGATEAFF
TRBJ2-3	.	TRBV5-1	.	TGCGCCAGCAGCTTGGTTGTTTCGGATACGCAGTATTTT	CASSLVVSDTQYF
TRBJ2-2	TRBD2	TRBV7-2	once	TGTGCCAGCAGCTTAGTGGGACTAGCGGGGCAAAACACCGGGGAGCTGTTTTTT	CASSLVGLAGQNTGELFF
TRBJ1-5	.	TRBV12-3/TRBV12-4	.	TGTGCCAGCAGCCTTCAGACCTATCAGCCCCAGCATTTT	CASSLQTYQPQHF
TRBJ1-1	.	TRBV2	.	TGTGCCAGCAGTAAAGACTTCACTGAAGCTTTCTTT	CASSKDFTEAFF
TRBJ1-5	.	TRBV2	.	TGTGCCAGCAGCACGGCGGGGAATCAGCCCCAGCATTTT	CASSTAGNQPQHF
TRBJ1-1	.	TRBV28	.	TGTGCCAGCAGTTTAGGGGGCATCACTGAAGCTTTCTTT	CASSLGGITEAFF
TRBJ1-6	TRBD1	TRBV4-1	.	TGCGCCAGCAGCCAATTAGCAGGGACAGGAATTTCACCCCTCCACTTT	CASSQLAGTGISPLHF
TRBJ1-1	.	TRBV27	.	TGTGCCAGCAGTTTATTCGCAGGGAGGCTGAACACTGAAGCTTTCTTT	CASSLFAGRLNTEAFF
TRBJ1-2	.	TRBV20-1	.	TGCAGTGCTAGAGGGGGCTTGAGCTACACCTTC	CSARGGLSYTF
TRBJ2-4	TRBD1	TRBV13	.	TGTGCCAGTGGACAGGGGCTATCAAACATTCAGTACTTC	CASGQGLSNIQYF
TRBJ2-7	TRBD1	TRBV6-2/TRBV6-3	few	TGTGCCAGCAGTTACCGGACAGGGGTTTTGTCCAACGAGCAGTACTTC	CASSYRTGVLSNEQYF
TRBJ1-5	TRBD1	TRBV9	few	TGTGCCAGCAGCCCGACAGGGGGCGCCCAGCCCCAGCATTTT	CASSPTGGAQPQHF
TRBJ1-6	.	TRBV4-3	.	TGCGCCAGCAGCCAGACGCGGGGGTCACCCCTCCACTTT	CASSQTRGSPLHF
TRBJ1-1	.	TRBV7-2	.	TGTGCCAGCAGGTCGAGGGTGTACACTGAAGCTTTCTTT	CASRSRVYTEAFF
TRBJ2-5	.	TRBV30	.	TGTGCCTGGAGTGTACTGTGGCCGGCGGGAGAGACCCAGTACTTC	CAWSVLWPAGETQYF
TRBJ1-4	.	TRBV10-3	.	TGTGCCATCACACAGGGCGGTAATGAAAAACTGTTTTTT	CAITQGGNEKLFF
TRBJ1-6	.	TRBV27	.	TGTGCCAGCCGCCGGGACACCCTCGGTTCACCCCTCCACTTT	CASRRDTLGSPLHF
TRBJ1-6	TRBD1	TRBV6-1	.	TGTGCCAGCAGTCAAGCCCTAACAGGGGTTAATTCACCCCTCCACTTT	CASSQALTGVNSPLHF
TRBJ2-7	TRBD1	TRBV3-1/TRBV3-2	.	TGTGCCAGCAGCCAGGGACAGGGGGTGGGTGAGCAGTACTTC	CASSQGQGVGEQYF
TRBJ1-1	.	TRBV4-1	.	TGCGCCAGCAGCCAGGTCGCGGGGGCAGGAGCTTTCTTT	CASSQVAGAGAFF
TRBJ2-7	TRBD2	TRBV5-5	.	TGTGCCAGCAGCTTGGCCGGGGGGGCCTACGAGCAGTACTTC	CASSLAGGAYEQYF
TRBJ1-5	TRBD1	TRBV2	.	TGTGCCAGCAGTGTGGAGGGGGCGGGTCAGCCCCAGCATTTT	CASSVEGAGQPQHF
TRBJ2-1	TRBD1	TRBV13	.	TGTGCCAGCAGCTCACAGGGGGCCGGTGAGCAGTTCTTC	CASSSQGAGEQFF
TRBJ2-2	.	TRBV13	.	TGTGCCAGCAGCTTATGGGGGGACACCGGGGAGCTGTTTTTT	CASSLWGDTGELFF
TRBJ2-1	.	TRBV24-1	.	TGTGCCACCAGTGGGGGAGGTAGGTACAATGAGCAGTTCTTC	CATSGGGRYNEQFF
TRBJ2-1	.	TRBV6-5	once	TGTGCCAGCAGTCGAACTAGGGGTTATGAGCAGTTCTTC	CASSRTRGYEQFF
TRBJ1-1	.	TRBV18	.	TGTGCCAGCTCACCACAAGAAAACACTGAAGCTTTCTTT	CASSPQENTEAFF
TRBJ1-1	.	TRBV3-1/TRBV3-2	.	TGTGCCAGCAGCCTTCAGGTGAACACTGAAGCTTTCTTT	CASSLQVNTEAFF
TRBJ2-1	.	TRBV11-3	.	TGTGCCAGCAGCTACGGAAGCGATTTTAGCAATGAGCAGTTCTTC	CASSYGSDFSNEQFF
TRBJ1-5	TRBD1	TRBV18	.	TGTGCCAGCTCACCACGGACAGGGAACAATCAGCCCCAGCATTTT	CASSPRTGNNQPQHF
TRBJ1-5	TRBD1	TRBV12-5	few	TGTGCTAGTGGTTTGTCACAGGGGGAGGGTCGGGTGTTTGGCAATCAGCCCCAGCATTTT	CASGLSQGEGRVFGNQPQHF
TRBJ2-7	TRBD1	TRBV6-2/TRBV6-3	.	TGTGCCAGCAGTCCCCAGACAGGGGTCTACGAGCAGTACTTC	CASSPQTGVYEQYF
TRBJ1-1	.	TRBV10-3	.	TGTGCCATCAGTGAAGGCAGTTCGAACACTGAAGCTTTCTTT	CAISEGSSNTEAFF
TRBJ2-2	.	TRBV9	.	TGTGCCAGCAGCGTAGCGGACGGGGAGCTGTTTTTT	CASSVADGELFF